This TCR beta chain is drawn from a study of cytomegalovirus exposure and HLA in healthy donors. The data were produced by immunoSEQ multiplex PCR, yet TCRdb's version contains in-frame clones alone and is incomplete. In the table there are 100,000 to 150,000 clones, 89% of which are singletons. Whole-study findings and limits: The listing of 150 to 200 TCR beta chains classed them as cytomegalovirus-associated. The CMV antigen specificity of three CMV-associated chains was confirmed through in vitro analysis.

Only one count was recorded for this clone. Its specificity is not known. This clonotype was obtained from a man younger than 40 in good health and CMV-seronegative. Sample: PBMCs.

As DNA, the CDR3 is TGTGCCATCAGCGAGGTACACAGGGGTAGCAATCAGCCCCAGCATTTT. It specifies CAISEVHRGSNQPQHF. This chain connects TRBV10-3 to TRBJ1-5, with 7 bases fitting TRBD1. CDR3 size: 16 residues. V lost 6 bases to trimming and J lost 0 bases; unmatched junction nucleotides: 8. From germline, CDR1 is ENHRY and CDR2 SYGVKD.